This T cell receptor (beta chain) came from a study of response to subunit inactivated influenza vaccine. Findings and limits, study-wide: After each seasonal influenza vaccination, few new T cells are recruited, the authors suggested.

Each CDR3 protein gets one entry after TCRdb re-called the RT-PCR reads with MiXCR. The sample lists approximately 730,000 distinct CDR3 sequences, over 11% seen once, with around 6.5% in the top ten. As concerns this clonotype: Its antigen is still unknown.

Trimming removed 6 bases from V and 10 bases from J, with 12 bases in between. CDR1 is KGHDR, CDR2 SFDVKD, per germline. CDR3 length: 12 residues. The rearrangement joins TRBV24-1 to TRBJ2-1; no clear D. This material consisted of PBMCs from blood, taken approximately 15 days before vaccination. This TCR was sampled from a man aged 50 to 59 who received an inactivated influenza vaccine. CDR3 coding DNA: TGTGCCACCAGTCCTGGCCCCAGCGAGCAGTTCTTC. This encodes CATSPGPSEQFF.